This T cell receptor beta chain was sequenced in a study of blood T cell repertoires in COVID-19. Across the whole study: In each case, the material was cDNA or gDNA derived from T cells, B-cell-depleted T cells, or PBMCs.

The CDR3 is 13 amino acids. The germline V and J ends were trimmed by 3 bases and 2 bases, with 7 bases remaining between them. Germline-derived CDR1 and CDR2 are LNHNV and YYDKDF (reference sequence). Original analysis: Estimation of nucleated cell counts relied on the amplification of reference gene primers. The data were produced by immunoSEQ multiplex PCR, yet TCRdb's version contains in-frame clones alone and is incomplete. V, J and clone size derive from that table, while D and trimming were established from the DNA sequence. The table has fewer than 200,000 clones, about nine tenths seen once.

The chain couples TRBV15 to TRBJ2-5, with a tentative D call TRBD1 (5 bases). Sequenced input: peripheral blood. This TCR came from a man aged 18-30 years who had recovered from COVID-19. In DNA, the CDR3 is TGTGCCACCAGCAGTCGACAGCAAGAGACCCAGTACTTC. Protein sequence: CATSSRQQETQYF.